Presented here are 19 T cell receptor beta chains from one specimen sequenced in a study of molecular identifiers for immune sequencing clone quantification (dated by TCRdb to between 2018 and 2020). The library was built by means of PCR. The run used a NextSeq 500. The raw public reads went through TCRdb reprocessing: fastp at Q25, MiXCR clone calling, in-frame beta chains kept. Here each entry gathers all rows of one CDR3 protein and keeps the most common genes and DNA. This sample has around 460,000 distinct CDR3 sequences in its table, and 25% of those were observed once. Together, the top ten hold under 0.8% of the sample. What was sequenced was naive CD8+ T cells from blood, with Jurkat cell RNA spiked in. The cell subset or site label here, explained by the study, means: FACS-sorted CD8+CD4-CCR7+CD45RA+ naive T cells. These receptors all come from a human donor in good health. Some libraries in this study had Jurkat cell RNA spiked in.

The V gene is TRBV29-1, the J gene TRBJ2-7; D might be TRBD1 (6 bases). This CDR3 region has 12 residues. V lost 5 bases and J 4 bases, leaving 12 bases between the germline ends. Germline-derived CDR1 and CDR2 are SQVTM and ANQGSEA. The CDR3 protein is CSVSGVEYEQYF. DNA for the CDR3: TGCAGCGTTTCAGGGGTTGAGTACGAGCAGTACTTC.

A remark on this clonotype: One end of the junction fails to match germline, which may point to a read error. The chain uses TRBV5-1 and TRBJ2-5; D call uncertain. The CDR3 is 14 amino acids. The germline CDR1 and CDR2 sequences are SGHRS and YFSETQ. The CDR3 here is CASSLYGDKKTLYF. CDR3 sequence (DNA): TGCGCCAGCAGCTTGTATGGGGATAAAAAGACCCTGTACTTC.

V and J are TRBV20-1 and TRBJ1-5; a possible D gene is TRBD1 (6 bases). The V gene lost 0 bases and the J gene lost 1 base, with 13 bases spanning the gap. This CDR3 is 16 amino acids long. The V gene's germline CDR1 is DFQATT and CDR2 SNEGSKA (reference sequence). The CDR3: CSARDLSRGSNQPQHF. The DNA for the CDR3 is TGCAGTGCTAGAGATCTATCCAGGGGAAGCAATCAGCCCCAGCATTTT.

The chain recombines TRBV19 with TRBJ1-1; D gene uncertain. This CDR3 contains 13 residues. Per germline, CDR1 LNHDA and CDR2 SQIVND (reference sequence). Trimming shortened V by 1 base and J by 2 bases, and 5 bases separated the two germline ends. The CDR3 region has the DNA TGTGCCAGTAGTATAGCGAGAAACACTGAAGCTTTCTTT. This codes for CASSIARNTEAFF.

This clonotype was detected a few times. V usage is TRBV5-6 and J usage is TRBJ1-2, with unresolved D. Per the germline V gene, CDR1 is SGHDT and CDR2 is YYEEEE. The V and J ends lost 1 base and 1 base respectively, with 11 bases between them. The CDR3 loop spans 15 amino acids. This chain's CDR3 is CASSLRVQSNYGYTF. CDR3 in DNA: TGTGCCAGCAGCTTGAGGGTACAGAGTAACTATGGCTACACCTTC.

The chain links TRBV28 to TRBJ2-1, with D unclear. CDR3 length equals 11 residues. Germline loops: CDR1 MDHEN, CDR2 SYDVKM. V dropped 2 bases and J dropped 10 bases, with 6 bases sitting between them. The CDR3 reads CASSLRVEQFF. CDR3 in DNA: TGTGCCAGCAGTTTACGAGTAGAGCAGTTCTTC.

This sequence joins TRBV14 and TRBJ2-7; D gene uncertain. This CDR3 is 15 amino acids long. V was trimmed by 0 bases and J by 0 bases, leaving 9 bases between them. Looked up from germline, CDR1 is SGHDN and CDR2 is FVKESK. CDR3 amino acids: CASSQEVGTSYEQYF. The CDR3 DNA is TGTGCCAGCAGCCAAGAAGTAGGCACCTCCTACGAGCAGTACTTC.

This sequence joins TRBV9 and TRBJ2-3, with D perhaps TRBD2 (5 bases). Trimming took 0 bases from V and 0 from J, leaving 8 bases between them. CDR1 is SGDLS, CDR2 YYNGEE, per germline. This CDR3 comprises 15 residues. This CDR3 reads CASSVGWESTDTQYF. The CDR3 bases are TGTGCCAGCAGCGTAGGCTGGGAGAGCACAGATACGCAGTATTTT.

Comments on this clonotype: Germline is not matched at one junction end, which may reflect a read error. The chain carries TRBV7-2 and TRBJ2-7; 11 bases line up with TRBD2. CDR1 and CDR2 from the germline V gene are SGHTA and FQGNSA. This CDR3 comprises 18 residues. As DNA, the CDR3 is TGTGCCAGCAGCCAGACCGGGACTAGCGGCTTTCATCCCTACAAGCAGTACTTC. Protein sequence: CASSQTGTSGFHPYKQYF.

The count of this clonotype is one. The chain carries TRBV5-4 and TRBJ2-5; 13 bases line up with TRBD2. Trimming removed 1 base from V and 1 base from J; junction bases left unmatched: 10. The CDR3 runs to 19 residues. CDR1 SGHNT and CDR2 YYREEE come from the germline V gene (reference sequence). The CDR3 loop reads CASSLPGTSGETLQETQYF. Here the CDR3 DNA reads TGTGCCAGCAGCTTGCCCGGGACTAGCGGGGAGACCCTCCAAGAGACCCAGTACTTC. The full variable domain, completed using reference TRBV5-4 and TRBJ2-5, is ETGVTQSPTHLIKTRGQQVTLRCSSQSGHNTVSWYQQALGQGPQFIFQYYREEENGRGNFPPRFSGLQFPNYSSELNVNALELDDSALYLCASSLPGTSGETLQETQYFGPGTRLLVL.

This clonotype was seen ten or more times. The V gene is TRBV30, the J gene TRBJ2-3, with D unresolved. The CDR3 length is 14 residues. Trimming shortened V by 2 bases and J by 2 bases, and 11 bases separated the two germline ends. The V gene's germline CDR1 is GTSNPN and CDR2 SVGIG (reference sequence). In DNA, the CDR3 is TGTGCCTGGAGTTTAGGTTGGGCCACAGATACGCAGTATTTT. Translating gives CAWSLGWATDTQYF.

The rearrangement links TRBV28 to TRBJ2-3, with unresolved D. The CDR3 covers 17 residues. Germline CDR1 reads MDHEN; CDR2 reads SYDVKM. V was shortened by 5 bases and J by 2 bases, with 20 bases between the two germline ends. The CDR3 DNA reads TGTGCCAGCAGTCCCTCGGTAGCCTCTTACCACACAGATACGCAGTATTTT. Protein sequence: CASSPSVASYHTDTQYF.

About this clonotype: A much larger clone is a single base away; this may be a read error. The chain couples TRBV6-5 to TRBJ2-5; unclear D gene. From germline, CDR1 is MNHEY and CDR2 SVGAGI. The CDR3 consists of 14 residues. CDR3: CARSYSVSQETQYF. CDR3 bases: TGTGCCCGCAGTTATTCGGTCAGCCAAGAGACCCAGTACTTC.

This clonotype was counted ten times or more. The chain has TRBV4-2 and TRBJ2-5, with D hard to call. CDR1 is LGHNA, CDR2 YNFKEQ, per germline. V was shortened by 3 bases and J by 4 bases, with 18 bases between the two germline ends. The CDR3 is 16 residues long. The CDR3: CASSQFPADDGETQYF. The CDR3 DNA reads TGTGCCAGCAGCCAGTTCCCGGCGGACGACGGAGAGACCCAGTACTTC.

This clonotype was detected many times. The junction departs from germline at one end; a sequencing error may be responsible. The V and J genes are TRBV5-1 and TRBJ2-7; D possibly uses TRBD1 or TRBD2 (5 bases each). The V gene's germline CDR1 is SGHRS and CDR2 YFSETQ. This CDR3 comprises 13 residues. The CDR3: CASSWDRSYEQYF. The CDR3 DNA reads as TGTGCCAGCAGTTGGGACCGCTCCTACGAGCAGTACTTC.

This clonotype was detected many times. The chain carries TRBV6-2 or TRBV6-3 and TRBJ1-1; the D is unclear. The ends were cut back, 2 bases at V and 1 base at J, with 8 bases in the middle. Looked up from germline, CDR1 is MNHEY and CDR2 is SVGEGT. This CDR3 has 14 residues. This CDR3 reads CASSYNGENTEAFF. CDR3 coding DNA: TGTGCCAGCAGTTACAACGGTGAGAACACTGAAGCTTTCTTT.

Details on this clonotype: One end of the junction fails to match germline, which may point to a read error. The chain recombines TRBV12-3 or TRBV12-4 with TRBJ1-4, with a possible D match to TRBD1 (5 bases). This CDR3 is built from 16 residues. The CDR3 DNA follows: TGTGCCAGCAGTTCTCCCCGACAGATGGAGAATGAAAAACTGTCTTTT. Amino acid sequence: CASSSPRQMENEKLSF.

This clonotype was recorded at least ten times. This CDR3 is CASSQGTNTGELFF. The CDR3 DNA reads as TGCGCCAGCAGCCAAGGGACGAACACCGGGGAGCTGTTTTTT. This chain uses TRBV4-1 with TRBJ2-2; D is uncertain. V was shortened by 1 base and J by 0 bases, with 3 bases between the two germline ends. In germline, CDR1 is MGHRA, CDR2 YSYEKL. There are 14 residues in the CDR3.

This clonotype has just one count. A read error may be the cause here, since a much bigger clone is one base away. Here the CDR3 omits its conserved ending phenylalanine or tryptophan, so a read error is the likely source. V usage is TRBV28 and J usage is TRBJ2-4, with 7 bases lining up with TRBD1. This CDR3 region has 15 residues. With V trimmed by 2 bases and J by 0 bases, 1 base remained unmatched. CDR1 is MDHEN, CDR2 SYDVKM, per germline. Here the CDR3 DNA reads TGTGCCAGCAGTTTAAGGGGGCTAGCCAAAAACATTCAGTACCTC. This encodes CASSLRGLAKNIQYL.